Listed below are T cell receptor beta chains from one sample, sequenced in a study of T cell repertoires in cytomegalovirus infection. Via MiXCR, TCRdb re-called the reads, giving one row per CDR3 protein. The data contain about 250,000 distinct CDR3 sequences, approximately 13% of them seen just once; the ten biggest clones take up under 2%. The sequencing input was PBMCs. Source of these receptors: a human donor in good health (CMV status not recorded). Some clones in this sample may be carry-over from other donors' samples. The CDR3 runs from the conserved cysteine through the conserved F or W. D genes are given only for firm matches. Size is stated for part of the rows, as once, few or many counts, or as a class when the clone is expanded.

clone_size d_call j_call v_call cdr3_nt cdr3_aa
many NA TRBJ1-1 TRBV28 TGTGCCAGCAGTTTTTCCACTGAAGCTTTCTTT CASSFSTEAFF
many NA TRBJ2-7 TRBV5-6 TGTGCCAGCAGCGCAGGGAACTCCTACGAGCAGTACTTC CASSAGNSYEQYF
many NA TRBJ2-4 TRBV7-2 TGTGCCAGCAGCTTTGGCCGGGGCGGCGAAAACATTCAGTACTTC CASSFGRGGENIQYF
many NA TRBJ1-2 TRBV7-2 TGTGCCAGCAGCTTAGTGGGGGTTGGCACTAACTATGGCTACACCTTC CASSLVGVGTNYGYTF
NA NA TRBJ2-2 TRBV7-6 TGTGCCAGCAGCTTAGCGATCGGGAACACCGGGGAGCTGTTTTTT CASSLAIGNTGELFF
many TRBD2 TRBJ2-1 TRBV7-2 TGTGCCAGCAGCTTAGAACTAGCGGTGGGGAATGAGCAGTTCTTC CASSLELAVGNEQFF
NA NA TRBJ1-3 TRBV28 TGTGCCAGCAGTCTCCCGGACCGCAACACCATATATTTT CASSLPDRNTIYF
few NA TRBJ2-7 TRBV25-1 TGTGCCAGCAGTGAACCCCCCGGCAGGGAGCAGTACTTC CASSEPPGREQYF
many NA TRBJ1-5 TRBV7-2 TGTGCCAGCAGTCGCGACAGCAATCAGCCCCAGCATTTT CASSRDSNQPQHF
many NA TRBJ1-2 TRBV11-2 TGTGCCAGCAGCGCCGGGGGGTCGAACTATGGCTACACCTTC CASSAGGSNYGYTF
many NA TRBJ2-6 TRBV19 TGTGCCAGTAAGGCAGGGGCGGGGGCCAACGTCCTGACTTTC CASKAGAGANVLTF
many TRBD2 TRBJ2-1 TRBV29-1 TGCAGCGTTGAGGGGACTAGCGGGTACAATGAGCAGTTCTTC CSVEGTSGYNEQFF
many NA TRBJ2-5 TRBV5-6 TGTGCCAGCAGCTCCACAGACCAAGAGACCCAGTACTTC CASSSTDQETQYF
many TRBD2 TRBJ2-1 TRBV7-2 TGTGCCAGCAGCTTATTCGGGGGGGCGAACAATGAGCAGTTCTTC CASSLFGGANNEQFF
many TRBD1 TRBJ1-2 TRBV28 TGTGCCAGCAGTACCGGACAGGGGCGACACTATGGCTACACCTTC CASSTGQGRHYGYTF
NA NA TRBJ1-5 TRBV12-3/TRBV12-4 TGTGCCAGCAGTTTAGCGATGGGGGACATCAATCAGCCCCAGCATTTT CASSLAMGDINQPQHF
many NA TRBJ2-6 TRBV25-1 TGTGCCAGCAGTGAATCCACCCCCTTCTCCGGGGCCAACGTCCTGACTTTC CASSESTPFSGANVLTF
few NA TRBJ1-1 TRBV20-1 TGCAGTGCTAGAAGGGACCCTAACACTGAAGCTTTCTTT CSARRDPNTEAFF
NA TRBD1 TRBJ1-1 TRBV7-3 TGTGCCAGCAGCTTAAAGACAGGGGGCCGGACTGAAGCTTTCTTT CASSLKTGGRTEAFF
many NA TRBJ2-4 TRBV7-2 TGTGCCAGCAGCGCCAGCACGACTCTAGCCAAAAACATTCAGTACTTC CASSASTTLAKNIQYF
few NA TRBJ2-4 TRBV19 TGTGCCAGTAGTAGCGAAGTTGGAAACATTCAGTACTTC CASSSEVGNIQYF
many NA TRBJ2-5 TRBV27 TGTGCCAGCAGTTTTCGGGCGGCGGAGACCCAGTACTTC CASSFRAAETQYF
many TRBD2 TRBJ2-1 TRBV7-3 TGTGCCAGCAGCTTAATGGCGGGGGGCTACAATGAGCAGTTCTTC CASSLMAGGYNEQFF
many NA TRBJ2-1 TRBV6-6 TGTGCCAGCAGTTACGGAGGCGGATCCTACAATGAGCAGTTCTTC CASSYGGGSYNEQFF
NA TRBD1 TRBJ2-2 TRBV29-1 TGCAGCGTTTCAGGGGGCACCGGGGAGCTGTTTTTT CSVSGGTGELFF
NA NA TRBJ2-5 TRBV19 TGTGCCAGTAAGATCGTCTACGAGACCCAGTACTTC CASKIVYETQYF
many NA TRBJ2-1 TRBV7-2 TGTGCCAGCAGCTTAGCGCAACGTCAGGGTAGCTCCTACAATGAGCAGTTCTTC CASSLAQRQGSSYNEQFF
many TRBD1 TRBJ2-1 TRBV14 TGTGCCAGCAGCCACTTGACAGGGTACGTTATCGATGAGCAGTTCTTC CASSHLTGYVIDEQFF
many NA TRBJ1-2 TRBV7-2 TGTGCCAGCAGGCGGGCAGGCTATGGCTACACCTTC CASRRAGYGYTF
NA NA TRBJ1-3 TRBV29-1 TGCAGCGTTCAGGGGCTCTCTGGAAACACCATATATTTT CSVQGLSGNTIYF
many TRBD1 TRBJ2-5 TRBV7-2 TGTGCCAGTGGGACAGGTCGGTGGGAGACCCAGTACTTC CASGTGRWETQYF
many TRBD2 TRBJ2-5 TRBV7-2 TGTGCCAGCAGCTTAGGGGGTATAGCGGGAGGTGGGGAGACCCAGTACTTC CASSLGGIAGGGETQYF
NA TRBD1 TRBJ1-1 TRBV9 TGTGCCAGCAGCCCGATACTGGCGACAGGGATGAACACTGAAGCTTTCTTT CASSPILATGMNTEAFF